Listed below are T cell receptor beta chains from one sample, sequenced in a study of CD4 T cells in relation to SARS-CoV-2 and coronaviruses. Produced via immunoSEQ multiplex PCR; TCRdb's table is partial and in-frame only. Of around 20,000 clones in the sample, about 80% are singletons; the top ten hold 10% to 15%. Their antigens remain unidentified. Sequencing used CD4+ T cells from PBMCs, cultured in vitro. Receptors originate from a human donor in good health. Both conserved end residues are part of each CDR3. Each record gives: clone size, V gene, D gene, J gene, CDR3 DNA, CDR3 protein. The D gene is left open where the match is weak. Clone size is shown for a subset of rows, as once, few, many or a class of expanded clone.

-	TRBV9	-	TRBJ1-1	TGTGCCAGCAGCGTAGGGTGGGAATTGAACACTGAAGCTTTCTTT	CASSVGWELNTEAFF
-	TRBV5-1	TRBD1	TRBJ1-2	TGCGCCAGCAGCTCGACAGGGGGAAGTGGCTACACCTTC	CASSSTGGSGYTF
once	TRBV9	-	TRBJ2-2	TGTGCCAGCAGCGTACACCGGGTTGCAACCGGGGAGCTGTTTTTT	CASSVHRVATGELFF
-	TRBV3-1/TRBV3-2	-	TRBJ1-4	TGTGCCAGCAGCCGGGGTTGGAATGAAAAACTGTTTTTT	CASSRGWNEKLFF
-	TRBV3-1/TRBV3-2	TRBD2	TRBJ2-3	TGTGCCAGCAGCCAAGTGCTAGCGGGTTATAGCACAGATACGCAGTATTTT	CASSQVLAGYSTDTQYF
-	TRBV5-1	TRBD2	TRBJ2-2	TGCGCCAGCAGCGTAGCGGGTCTACCTAACACCGGGGAGCTGTTTTTT	CASSVAGLPNTGELFF
-	TRBV27	-	TRBJ2-1	TGTGCCAGCAGTTTCGGGGATGGCGGGAAGCAGTTCTTC	CASSFGDGGKQFF
-	TRBV15	-	TRBJ2-2	TGTGCCACCAGCGCCAGACAGGCTCTCGACACCGGGGAGCTGTTTTTT	CATSARQALDTGELFF
-	TRBV7-9	-	TRBJ2-7	TGTGCCAGCAGCTTTCAGGATTCCGAGCAGTACTTC	CASSFQDSEQYF
-	TRBV21-1	-	TRBJ2-2	TGTGCCAGCACCCGACAGGGGAGGCCCGGGGAGCTGTTTTTT	CASTRQGRPGELFF
-	TRBV5-1	TRBD2	TRBJ2-3	TGCGCCAGCAGCTTGGCTCTGACTAGCGGGAGTTCAGCGGATACGCAGTATTTT	CASSLALTSGSSADTQYF
-	TRBV15	-	TRBJ1-2	TGTGCCACCAGCGGGAGCCCAGGGAGTAGTGGCTACACCTTC	CATSGSPGSSGYTF
-	TRBV3-1/TRBV3-2	-	TRBJ1-5	TGTGCCAGCAGCCAAGAGATGGGGGCGGCTCAGCCCCAGCATTTT	CASSQEMGAAQPQHF
-	TRBV28	TRBD1	TRBJ1-1	TGTGCCAGCAGTTTGGTCGACAGGGGGAACACTGAAGCTTTCTTT	CASSLVDRGNTEAFF
few	TRBV12-5	-	TRBJ1-5	TGTGCTAGTGGGACACCGAATCAGCCCCAGCATTTT	CASGTPNQPQHF
large	TRBV10-3	TRBD1	TRBJ1-1	TGTGCCATCAGTCCCAGGGGGGCGGGGGACACTGAAGCTTTCTTT	CAISPRGAGDTEAFF
-	TRBV6-5	TRBD1	TRBJ1-4	TGTGCCAGCAGTTCGACTGGGACAGCCACTAATGAAAAACTGTTTTTT	CASSSTGTATNEKLFF
-	TRBV6-1	-	TRBJ2-3	TGTGCCAGCAGTGAGATGGGCACAGATACGCAGTATTTT	CASSEMGTDTQYF
medium-sized	TRBV30	-	TRBJ1-2	TGTGCCTGGAGGTCTATGGGGGCGTCAGTTGGCTACACCTTC	CAWRSMGASVGYTF
few	TRBV7-6	-	TRBJ2-3	TGTGCCAGCAGCCTCGTTTCTAGCGGCACAGATACGCAGTATTTT	CASSLVSSGTDTQYF
-	TRBV3-1/TRBV3-2	TRBD1	TRBJ2-1	TGTGCCAGCAGCCAAGATGGGACAGCCTACAATGAGCAGTTCTTC	CASSQDGTAYNEQFF
-	TRBV7-6	-	TRBJ2-7	TGTGCCAGCAGCTTAGATGAGGGGTTCTTCTACGAGCAGTACTTC	CASSLDEGFFYEQYF
-	TRBV24-1	-	TRBJ2-3	TGTGCCACCAGTCTGCGGAGGGGGAGCACAGATACGCAGTATTTT	CATSLRRGSTDTQYF